Presented here are 21 T cell receptor beta chains from one specimen sequenced in a study of T cell clusters in autoimmune cytopenias (dated by TCRdb to the late 2010s). Per sample, approximately 0.25 ug of peripheral blood genomic DNA, tens of thousands of genome equivalents, was used for TRB amplification. This sample was sequenced with an Illumina MiSeq. Multiplex PCR with a touch-down protocol amplified TRB rearrangements, with the TRB-A and TRB-B primer pools combined in a single tube. Reprocessed by TCRdb, the reads give a single entry per CDR3 protein sequence, without DNA. This sample's table carries 7,000 to 8,000 distinct CDR3 sequences. More than 15% of the sample lies in the top ten. Sequencing was done on a sample of peripheral blood. These receptors were obtained from a human donor with an autoimmune cytopenia or autoimmune hepatitis (not recorded which).

The chain recombines TRBV7-6 with TRBJ2-1; lacking DNA, the TRBD1 call made by TCRdb goes unchecked. CDR3 length equals 17 residues. Germline V CDR1 and CDR2: SGHVS, FNYEAQ. CDR3 sequence: CASSSPVGKGSYNEQFF.

The chain has TRBV7-2 and TRBJ1-2. The CDR3 consists of 14 residues. Per germline, CDR1 SGHTA and CDR2 FQGNSA. CDR3 amino acids: CASSLGEARRGYTF.

This clonotype is called medium-sized based on its frequency. This chain links TRBV19 with TRBJ2-7; the D call of TRBD2 rests on TCRdb alone, since no DNA is present to check it. Per germline, CDR1 LNHDA and CDR2 SQIVND (reference sequence). The CDR3 sequence is 14 residues long. This CDR3 reads CASASSRSSYEQYF.

The V gene is TRBV19, the J gene TRBJ1-5; TCRdb's D call, TRBD1, is unchecked because there is no DNA. Per germline, CDR1 LNHDA and CDR2 SQIVND (reference sequence). The CDR3 consists of 16 residues. Here the CDR3 reads CASSIDSRGGNQPQHF.

V usage is TRBV12-3 or TRBV12-4 and J usage is TRBJ2-1. The CDR3 loop spans 13 amino acids. CDR3 amino acids: CASTQEWSNEQFF.

Judged by frequency, this clonotype is medium-sized. The rearrangement uses TRBV12-3 or TRBV12-4 and TRBJ2-1; TCRdb's assignment of TRBD1 cannot be checked, as there is no DNA. The length of the CDR3 is 16 residues. The CDR3 sequence: CASSLRDRRAYNEQFF.

Measured by frequency, this clonotype is medium-sized. The chain links TRBV6-1 to TRBJ2-6; as DNA is missing, the TRBD1 call by TCRdb cannot be tested. This CDR3 has 18 amino acids. Germline CDR1 and CDR2: MNHNS and SASEGT. CDR3 region: CASSEAENRGYGANVLTF.

Judged by frequency, this clonotype is medium-sized. The chain recombines TRBV6-1 with TRBJ2-1; the D call of TRBD1 rests on TCRdb alone, since no DNA is present to check it. This CDR3 has 15 residues. Germline V gene data show CDR1 as MNHNS and CDR2 as SASEGT. CDR3 sequence: CASSLGQGSYNEQFF.

By frequency, this clonotype is medium-sized. The chain is built from TRBV6-5 and TRBJ2-1; TCRdb's assignment of TRBD1 cannot be checked, as there is no DNA. CDR1 is MNHEY and CDR2 is SVGAGI in the germline V gene. The CDR3 spans 14 residues. CDR3 region: CASSYTGGRNEQFF.

The V and J genes are TRBV6-2 or TRBV6-3 and TRBJ2-3; TCRdb outputs TRBD2, but without DNA this stays unchecked. Germline loops: CDR1 MNHEY, CDR2 SVGEGT. The CDR3 consists of 17 residues. The CDR3 is CASSPSLRSGGTDTQYF.

The J gene is TRBJ2-1, the V gene TRBV6-6; TCRdb calls TRBD2, which cannot be checked without DNA. CDR1 MNHNY and CDR2 SVGAGI come from the germline V gene (reference sequence). This CDR3 has 16 amino acids. The CDR3 spells CASSSHSGNSYNEQFF.

This clonotype is classed as medium-sized by frequency. This chain joins TRBV19 and TRBJ1-3; lacking DNA, the TRBD1 call made by TCRdb goes unchecked. CDR1 and CDR2 (germline): LNHDA, SQIVND (reference sequence). The CDR3 spans 15 residues. The chain's CDR3 is CASTRGGGPGNTIYF.

This clonotype ranks as medium-sized in terms of frequency. The chain couples TRBV19 to TRBJ2-5; TCRdb's assignment of TRBD1 cannot be checked, as there is no DNA. CDR3 length equals 16 residues. Germline V gene data show CDR1 as LNHDA and CDR2 as SQIVND (reference sequence). The CDR3 region is CASRVGGTGRQETQYF.

The chain joins TRBV7-6 to TRBJ2-5. The CDR3 loop spans 14 amino acids. Germline values: CDR1 SGHVS, CDR2 FNYEAQ. CDR3 sequence reads: CASSLAGVQETQYF.

The chain joins TRBV18 to TRBJ2-1. Germline assignment: CDR1 KGHSH and CDR2 LQKENI. The CDR3 sequence is 15 residues long. This CDR3 is CASSSGISSYNEQFF.

The chain uses TRBV30 and TRBJ1-1. Germline lookup yields CDR1 GTSNPN and CDR2 SVGIG (reference sequence). The length of the CDR3 is 14 residues. This CDR3 is CAWIKTGIGTEAFF.

The chain is built from TRBV5-5 and TRBJ1-1; TCRdb's D call, TRBD1, is unchecked because there is no DNA. The CDR3 consists of 16 residues. The germline V gene has CDR1 SGHKS and CDR2 YYEKEE (reference sequence). The CDR3: CASSLEFGQMNTEAFF.

The V and J genes are TRBV5-6 and TRBJ2-7. The CDR3 loop spans 15 amino acids. Germline V CDR1 and CDR2: SGHDT, YYEEEE. The CDR3: CASSLNLHILREQYF.

The chain carries TRBV27 and TRBJ2-1; TCRdb picks TRBD2, but there is no DNA to check that call. CDR1 is MNHEY, CDR2 SMNVEV, per germline (reference sequence). This CDR3 spans 16 amino acids. This CDR3 reads CASTAGSGEIYNEQFF.

The chain links TRBV6-5 to TRBJ1-5; TCRdb gives TRBD1 as the D gene, but with no DNA this cannot be confirmed. CDR3 size: 13 residues. Looked up from germline, CDR1 is MNHEY and CDR2 is SVGAGI. The CDR3 is CASSAGGNQPQHF.

V is TRBV11-1 and J is TRBJ1-1. Germline V CDR1 and CDR2: SGHAT, FQDESV (reference sequence). The CDR3 has 15 residues. This CDR3 reads CASSSSTVTNTEAFF.